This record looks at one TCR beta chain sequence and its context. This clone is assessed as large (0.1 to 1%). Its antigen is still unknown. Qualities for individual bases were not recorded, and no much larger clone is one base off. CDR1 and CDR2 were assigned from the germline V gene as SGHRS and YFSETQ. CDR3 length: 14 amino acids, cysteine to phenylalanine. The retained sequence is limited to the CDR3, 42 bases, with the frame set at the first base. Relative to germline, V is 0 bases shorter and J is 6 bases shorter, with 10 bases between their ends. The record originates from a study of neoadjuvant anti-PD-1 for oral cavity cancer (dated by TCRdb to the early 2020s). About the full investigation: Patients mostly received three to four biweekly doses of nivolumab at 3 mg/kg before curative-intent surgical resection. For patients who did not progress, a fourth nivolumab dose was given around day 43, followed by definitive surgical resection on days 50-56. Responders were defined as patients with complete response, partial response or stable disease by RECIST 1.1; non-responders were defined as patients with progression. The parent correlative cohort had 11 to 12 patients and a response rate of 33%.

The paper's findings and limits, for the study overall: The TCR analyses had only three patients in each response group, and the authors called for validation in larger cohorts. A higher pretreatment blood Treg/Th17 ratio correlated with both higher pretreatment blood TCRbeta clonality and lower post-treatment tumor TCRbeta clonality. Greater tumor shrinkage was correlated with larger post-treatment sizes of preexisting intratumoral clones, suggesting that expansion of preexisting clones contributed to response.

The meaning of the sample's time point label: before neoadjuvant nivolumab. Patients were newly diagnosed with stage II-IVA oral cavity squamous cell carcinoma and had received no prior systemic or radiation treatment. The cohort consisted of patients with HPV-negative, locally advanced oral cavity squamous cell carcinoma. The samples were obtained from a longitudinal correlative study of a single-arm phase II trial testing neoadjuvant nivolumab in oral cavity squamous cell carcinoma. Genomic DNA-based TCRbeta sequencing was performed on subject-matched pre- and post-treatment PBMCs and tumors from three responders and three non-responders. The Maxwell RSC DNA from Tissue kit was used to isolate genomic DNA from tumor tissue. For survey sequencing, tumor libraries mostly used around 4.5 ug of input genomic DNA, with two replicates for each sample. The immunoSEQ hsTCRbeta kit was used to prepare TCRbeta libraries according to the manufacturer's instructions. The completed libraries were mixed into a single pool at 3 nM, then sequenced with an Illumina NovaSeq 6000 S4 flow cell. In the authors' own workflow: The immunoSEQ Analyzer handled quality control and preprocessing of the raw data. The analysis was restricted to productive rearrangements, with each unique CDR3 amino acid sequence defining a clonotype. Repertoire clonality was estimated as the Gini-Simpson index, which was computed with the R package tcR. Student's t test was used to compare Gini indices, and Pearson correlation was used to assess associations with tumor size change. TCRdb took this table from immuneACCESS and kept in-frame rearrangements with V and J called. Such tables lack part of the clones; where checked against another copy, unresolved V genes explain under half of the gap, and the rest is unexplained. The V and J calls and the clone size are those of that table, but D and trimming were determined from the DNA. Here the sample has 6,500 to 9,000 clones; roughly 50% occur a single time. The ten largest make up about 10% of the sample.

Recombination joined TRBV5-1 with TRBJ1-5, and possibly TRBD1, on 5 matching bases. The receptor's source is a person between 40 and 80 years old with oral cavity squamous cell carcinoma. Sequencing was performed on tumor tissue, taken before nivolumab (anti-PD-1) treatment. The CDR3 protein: CASSLEQGGQPQHF. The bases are TGCGCCAGCAGCTTGGAGCAGGGTGGTCAGCCCCAGCATTTT.